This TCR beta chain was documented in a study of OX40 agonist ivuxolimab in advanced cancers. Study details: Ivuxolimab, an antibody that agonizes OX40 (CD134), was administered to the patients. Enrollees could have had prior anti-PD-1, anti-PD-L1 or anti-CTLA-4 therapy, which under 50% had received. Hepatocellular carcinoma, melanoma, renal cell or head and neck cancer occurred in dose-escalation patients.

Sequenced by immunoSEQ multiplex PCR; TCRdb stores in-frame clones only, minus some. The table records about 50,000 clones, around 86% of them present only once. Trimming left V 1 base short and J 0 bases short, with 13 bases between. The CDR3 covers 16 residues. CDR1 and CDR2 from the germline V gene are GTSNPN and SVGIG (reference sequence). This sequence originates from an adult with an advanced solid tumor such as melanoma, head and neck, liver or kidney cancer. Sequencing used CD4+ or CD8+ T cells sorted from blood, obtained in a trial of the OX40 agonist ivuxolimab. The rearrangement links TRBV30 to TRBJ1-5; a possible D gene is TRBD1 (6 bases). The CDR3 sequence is CAWSGPGGGSNQPQHF. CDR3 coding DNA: TGTGCCTGGAGTGGCCCGGGAGGGGGTAGCAATCAGCCCCAGCATTTT.